Listed below are T cell receptor beta chains from one sample, sequenced in a study of T cell responses to AZD1222 COVID-19 vaccine. Repertoires were generated with immunoSEQ multiplex PCR, while TCRdb's copy carries only in-frame clones and drops some. This table holds nearly 110,000 clones, over 80% found once. Specimen: peripheral blood, collected 28 days after the second AZD1222 dose. Receptors were obtained from an adult who received the AZD1222 COVID-19 vaccine. The CDR3 runs from the conserved cysteine through the conserved F or W. The D gene is left open where the match is weak. Clone size is stated in some rows and not others, as once, few, many or a class when expanded.

TRBV6-1	TRBD1	-	TRBJ1-4	CASSEIRGREKLFF	TGTGCCAGCAGTGAAATCAGGGGGCGGGAAAAACTGTTTTTT
TRBV5-4	TRBD2	-	TRBJ2-7	CASSLVPSGGAHEQYF	TGTGCCAGCAGCTTGGTTCCCTCCGGGGGGGCCCACGAGCAGTACTTC
TRBV2	TRBD2	-	TRBJ2-1	CASRGLAGNEQFF	TGTGCCAGCAGGGGACTAGCGGGTAATGAGCAGTTCTTC
TRBV6-1	-	-	TRBJ2-1	CASSEAYYRGGSEQFF	TGTGCCAGCAGTGAAGCCTATTACAGGGGGGGGAGTGAGCAGTTCTTC
TRBV11-2	-	-	TRBJ1-1	CASSFPRGDTEAFF	TGTGCCAGCAGCTTCCCTAGGGGGGACACTGAAGCTTTCTTT
TRBV5-1	TRBD1	once	TRBJ2-1	CASRTAYRGKHEQFF	TGCGCCAGCCGCACCGCCTACAGGGGAAAACATGAGCAGTTCTTC
TRBV5-1	-	-	TRBJ2-4	CASSSRTGFGIQYF	TGCGCCAGCAGCTCAAGGACGGGGTTCGGCATTCAGTACTTC
TRBV7-9	TRBD1	-	TRBJ1-2	CASRNPGTGPYGYTF	TGTGCCAGCAGGAATCCCGGGACAGGGCCCTATGGCTACACCTTC
TRBV3-1/TRBV3-2	-	-	TRBJ2-1	CASSQTANEQFF	TGTGCCAGCAGTCAGACAGCGAATGAGCAGTTCTTC
TRBV5-1	-	-	TRBJ2-2	CASSFRAGAQSGELFF	TGCGCCAGCAGCTTCCGGGCCGGCGCACAGTCCGGGGAGCTGTTTTTT
TRBV30	-	-	TRBJ2-3	CAWTPGRLTDTQYF	TGTGCCTGGACGCCAGGGCGGTTGACAGATACGCAGTATTTT
TRBV7-8	-	-	TRBJ2-7	CASSPQPYEQYF	TGTGCCAGCAGCCCCCAGCCCTACGAGCAGTACTTC
TRBV27	TRBD1	-	TRBJ2-1	CASSLDDRGLDEQFF	TGTGCCAGCAGTTTAGATGATAGGGGGCTCGATGAGCAGTTCTTC
TRBV7-6	-	-	TRBJ1-4	CASSSTGRINEKLFF	TGTGCCAGCAGCTCAACCGGACGGATAAATGAAAAACTGTTTTTT
TRBV4-1	TRBD2	-	TRBJ2-1	CASSFGLVNEQFF	TGCGCCAGCAGCTTCGGACTAGTCAATGAGCAGTTCTTC
TRBV21-1	-	once	TRBJ2-2	CASSKGGVAGELFF	TGTGCCAGCAGCAAAGGTGGGGTAGCGGGGGAGCTGTTTTTT
TRBV6-6	-	-	TRBJ2-7	CASSYSTGGDEQYF	TGTGCCAGCAGTTACTCGACGGGGGGCGACGAGCAGTACTTC
TRBV15	TRBD1	-	TRBJ1-4	CATRDRGNEKLFF	TGTGCCACGAGGGACAGGGGAAACGAAAAACTGTTTTTT
TRBV19	-	-	TRBJ1-1	CASINLGRMNTEAFF	TGTGCCAGTATAAACTTGGGAAGGATGAACACTGAAGCTTTCTTT
TRBV10-1	-	-	TRBJ1-5	CASSDSLQPQHF	TGCGCCAGCAGCGACAGTCTTCAGCCCCAGCATTTT
TRBV15	TRBD1	-	TRBJ1-6	CATSRDPDRVSPLHF	TGTGCCACCAGCAGAGATCCGGACAGGGTCTCACCCCTCCACTTT
TRBV5-6	TRBD1	-	TRBJ1-1	CASSEWTGMVRTEAFF	TGTGCCAGCAGCGAATGGACAGGGATGGTTCGCACTGAAGCTTTCTTT
TRBV6-5	-	-	TRBJ2-3	CASTPDPTDTQYF	TGTGCCAGCACCCCGGACCCCACAGATACGCAGTATTTT
TRBV27	-	-	TRBJ1-2	CASSLSAANYGYTF	TGTGCCAGCAGTTTATCAGCCGCTAACTATGGCTACACCTTC
TRBV29-1	TRBD2	-	TRBJ2-1	CSVERGLAGANEQFF	TGCAGCGTTGAACGAGGACTAGCGGGAGCGAATGAGCAGTTCTTC
TRBV6-5	TRBD1	-	TRBJ1-1	CASSYEQGGEAFF	TGTGCCAGCAGTTACGAACAGGGGGGTGAAGCTTTCTTT
TRBV6-4	-	-	TRBJ2-7	CASSPDTGREQYF	TGTGCCAGCAGTCCTGACACGGGGCGGGAGCAGTACTTC
TRBV19	-	-	TRBJ2-6	CASSSRAVGANVLTF	TGTGCCAGTAGTTCCAGGGCCGTTGGGGCCAACGTCCTGACTTTC
TRBV12-3/TRBV12-4	-	-	TRBJ2-7	CASRMGVLYEQYF	TGTGCCAGCAGGATGGGGGTCCTCTACGAGCAGTACTTC
TRBV6-5	-	-	TRBJ1-4	CASRLGGFNEKLFF	TGTGCCAGCCGCCTGGGTGGGTTTAATGAAAAACTGTTTTTT
TRBV5-8	-	-	TRBJ1-1	CASSFPNTEAFF	TGTGCCAGCAGCTTCCCGAACACTGAAGCTTTCTTT
TRBV14	-	-	TRBJ1-1	CASSLRGSNTEAFF	TGTGCCAGCAGCCTTAGGGGGTCCAACACTGAAGCTTTCTTT
TRBV7-2	-	few	TRBJ2-1	CASSLARDFGNGGEQFF	TGTGCCAGCAGCTTAGCCCGGGACTTCGGAAATGGCGGTGAGCAGTTCTTC
TRBV4-3	-	-	TRBJ1-5	CASSHSTVDQPQHF	TGCGCCAGCAGCCACTCGACTGTTGATCAGCCCCAGCATTTT
TRBV6-5	-	-	TRBJ1-2	CASSYRPEGYYGYTF	TGTGCCAGCAGTTATCGGCCCGAGGGATACTATGGCTACACCTTC
TRBV13	-	-	TRBJ1-5	CASSFLDQPQHF	TGTGCCAGCAGCTTCCTGGATCAGCCCCAGCATTTT
TRBV15	-	-	TRBJ1-5	CATSRGEGNQPQHF	TGTGCCACCAGCAGAGGTGAGGGAAATCAGCCCCAGCATTTT
TRBV5-1	-	few	TRBJ2-7	CASSSTTYEQYF	TGCGCCAGCAGCTCCACCACTTACGAGCAGTACTTC
TRBV5-1	-	-	TRBJ1-6	CASSIGGYNSPLHF	TGCGCCAGCAGCATAGGGGGGTATAATTCACCCCTCCACTTT
TRBV30	-	-	TRBJ1-5	CAWSGAGEVRQPQHF	TGTGCCTGGAGTGGAGCAGGGGAGGTGCGGCAGCCCCAGCATTTT
TRBV5-1	TRBD1	-	TRBJ1-2	CASSPRQGNGGYTF	TGCGCCAGCAGCCCTCGACAGGGCAACGGGGGCTACACCTTC
TRBV5-1	TRBD1	-	TRBJ1-1	CASSPPDRVGTEAFF	TGCGCCAGCAGCCCTCCCGACAGGGTTGGCACTGAAGCTTTCTTT
TRBV7-2	-	-	TRBJ1-1	CASSLRRRTEAFF	TGTGCCAGCAGCTTAAGGAGGAGGACTGAAGCTTTCTTT
TRBV7-6	-	-	TRBJ2-7	CASSLDVGKARYEQYF	TGTGCCAGCAGCTTAGATGTGGGCAAGGCACGGTACGAGCAGTACTTC
TRBV6-4	TRBD2	-	TRBJ2-3	CASSRLAGAGDTQYF	TGTGCCAGCAGTCGACTAGCGGGAGCGGGAGATACGCAGTATTTT
TRBV12-3/TRBV12-4	-	-	TRBJ1-2	CASSLVGPFHTF	TGTGCCAGCAGTTTAGTGGGACCGTTCCACACCTTC
TRBV19	TRBD2	-	TRBJ2-2	CASDARGLAGGPAAGELFF	TGTGCCAGCGATGCACGGGGACTAGCGGGGGGGCCTGCGGCCGGGGAGCTGTTTTTT
TRBV5-1	TRBD1	-	TRBJ2-2	CASSFTGQGNTGELFF	TGCGCCAGCAGCTTCACGGGACAGGGAAACACCGGGGAGCTGTTTTTT
TRBV7-2	TRBD1	once	TRBJ2-7	CASSWTGTYEQYF	TGTGCCAGCAGCTGGACAGGGACCTACGAGCAGTACTTC
TRBV6-2/TRBV6-3	TRBD2	once	TRBJ2-7	CASSRTSGSHEQYF	TGTGCCAGCAGTCGGACTAGCGGGAGCCACGAGCAGTACTTC
TRBV27	-	once	TRBJ1-4	CASRRQIESEKLFF	TGTGCCAGCAGACGACAAATAGAATCGGAAAAACTGTTTTTT
TRBV7-9	-	-	TRBJ2-1	CASSPPGPYNEQFF	TGTGCCAGCAGCCCTCCGGGACCATACAATGAGCAGTTCTTC
TRBV5-1	-	-	TRBJ1-1	CASANPGGMNTEAFF	TGCGCCAGCGCAAATCCTGGGGGAATGAACACTGAAGCTTTCTTT
TRBV7-6	TRBD2	once	TRBJ2-5	CASSLAGGLAGVETQYF	TGTGCCAGCAGCTTAGCGGGGGGACTAGCGGGAGTGGAGACCCAGTACTTC
TRBV28	-	-	TRBJ1-2	CAAGYGYTF	TGTGCCGCTGGTTATGGCTACACCTTC
TRBV7-2	-	-	TRBJ1-5	CASSPEGGNQPQHF	TGTGCCAGCAGCCCGGAGGGCGGCAATCAGCCCCAGCATTTT
TRBV27	TRBD1	-	TRBJ2-7	CASSLRGQTTYEQYF	TGTGCCAGCAGTTTAAGGGGACAGACAACCTACGAGCAGTACTTC
TRBV6-5	-	-	TRBJ1-5	CASRTGVSNQPQHF	TGTGCCAGCAGGACGGGGGTTAGCAATCAGCCCCAGCATTTT
TRBV12-3/TRBV12-4	TRBD1	-	TRBJ1-1	CASRLDRGSGAFF	TGTGCCAGCAGACTAGACAGGGGCAGCGGAGCTTTCTTT
TRBV5-4	-	-	TRBJ2-1	CASSSTTGSYNEQFF	TGTGCCAGCAGCTCCACCACCGGGTCCTACAATGAGCAGTTCTTC